The clone carrying this T cell receptor beta chain has only a few counts. Diagnostic assessment was based on clinical symptoms, serum thyroxine and TRAb, thyroid ultrasound and orbital computed tomography. The PBMCs had their origin in roughly 9.8 ml of fresh peripheral blood. Researchers amplified the TCR beta CDR3 regions from RNA transcripts. With the HTBI primer set, the TCR CDR3 went through a first round of RT-PCR. TCRdb analysed the multiplex PCR reads with MiXCR anew, one entry per CDR3 protein. The profile shows roughly 720,000 distinct CDR3 sequences, approximately 15% of them singletons. The sample originates from a study of T cells in Graves' hyperthyroidism and ophthalmopathy. Germline-derived CDR1 and CDR2 are MNHEY and SVGEGT. The CDR3 contains 12 residues. The V gene end was trimmed by 7 bases and the J gene end by 6 bases; junction bases not matched to a gene: 2.

The chain joins TRBV6-2 or TRBV6-3 to TRBJ2-3; 9 bases align to TRBD1. The receptor's source is a man between 50 and 59 years old with Graves' hyperthyroidism. Material: blood. The CDR3 loop reads CASKQGADTQYF. Written as DNA, the CDR3 is TGTGCCAGCAAACAGGGGGCGGATACGCAGTATTTT.